These T cell receptor beta chains were read from a single sample in a study of Graves' ophthalmopathy and Graves' hyperthyroidism. MiXCR, applied by TCRdb to the multiplex PCR reads, yields one record per CDR3 protein. The table lists about 1.1 million distinct CDR3 sequences, about two fifths of them singletons. The sequencing sample was made of peripheral blood or thyroid tissue (not recorded which). The receptors come from an adult man with Graves' hyperthyroidism. The CDR3 runs from the conserved cysteine through the conserved F or W. The D gene is left open where the match is weak. The size field is filled for only some rows; it gives once, few, many or a size class.

v_gene: TRBV5-5
d_gene: TRBD1
j_gene: TRBJ2-7
abundance: many
CDR3aa: CASSLPDRGREQYF
CDR3nt: TGTGCCAGCAGCCTCCCGGACAGGGGGCGTGAGCAGTACTTC

v_gene: TRBV7-9
d_gene: TRBD1
j_gene: TRBJ2-7
abundance: many
CDR3aa: CASSFGQGLYEQYF
CDR3nt: TGTGCCAGCAGCTTTGGACAGGGATTGTACGAGCAGTACTTC

v_gene: TRBV19
d_gene: -
j_gene: TRBJ1-5
abundance: many
CDR3aa: CASSPNHSNQPQHF
CDR3nt: TGTGCCAGTAGTCCTAATCATAGCAATCAGCCCCAGCATTTT

v_gene: TRBV24-1
d_gene: TRBD1
j_gene: TRBJ1-1
abundance: -
CDR3aa: CATSETGTGGRNTEAFF
CDR3nt: TGTGCCACCAGTGAGACCGGGACAGGGGGTAGGAACACTGAAGCTTTCTTT

v_gene: TRBV11-2
d_gene: -
j_gene: TRBJ1-1
abundance: many
CDR3aa: CASRSTRNTEAFF
CDR3nt: TGTGCCAGCAGGTCGACAAGGAACACTGAAGCTTTCTTT

v_gene: TRBV7-8
d_gene: TRBD2
j_gene: TRBJ2-7
abundance: few
CDR3aa: CASRSGTRWDEQYF
CDR3nt: TGTGCCAGCAGGTCTGGGACTAGGTGGGACGAGCAGTACTTC

v_gene: TRBV25-1
d_gene: -
j_gene: TRBJ1-6
abundance: -
CDR3aa: CASSKRGGLGGSPLHF
CDR3nt: TGTGCCAGCAGTAAGAGGGGAGGACTTGGTGGGTCACCCCTCCACTTT

v_gene: TRBV4-3
d_gene: -
j_gene: TRBJ2-7
abundance: -
CDR3aa: CASSQYRDTYEQYF
CDR3nt: TGCGCCAGCAGCCAATACAGGGATACCTACGAGCAGTACTTC

v_gene: TRBV2
d_gene: -
j_gene: TRBJ1-5
abundance: many
CDR3aa: CASRTESSNQPQHF
CDR3nt: TGTGCCAGCAGGACCGAGTCTAGCAATCAGCCCCAGCATTTT

v_gene: TRBV7-9
d_gene: -
j_gene: TRBJ1-5
abundance: -
CDR3aa: CASSLGTQHF
CDR3nt: TGTGCCAGCAGCTTAGGGACGCAGCATTTT

v_gene: TRBV7-9
d_gene: -
j_gene: TRBJ1-6
abundance: many
CDR3aa: CASRAEDSPNSPLHF
CDR3nt: TGTGCCAGCAGGGCCGAGGACAGTCCAAATTCACCCCTCCACTTT

v_gene: TRBV20-1
d_gene: -
j_gene: TRBJ2-7
abundance: -
CDR3aa: CSARDRVGTGELYF
CDR3nt: TGCAGTGCTAGAGACAGGGTCGGCACCGGGGAGCTGTACTTC

v_gene: TRBV7-9
d_gene: -
j_gene: TRBJ2-7
abundance: many
CDR3aa: CASTQGDRSREQYF
CDR3nt: TGTGCCAGCACCCAAGGGGACCGATCGAGGGAGCAGTACTTC

v_gene: TRBV20-1
d_gene: -
j_gene: TRBJ1-5
abundance: many
CDR3aa: CSARGQTGEPQHF
CDR3nt: TGCAGTGCTAGAGGGCAGACAGGCGAGCCCCAGCATTTT

v_gene: TRBV5-6
d_gene: TRBD1
j_gene: TRBJ2-7
abundance: few
CDR3aa: CASSPGGIAYEQYF
CDR3nt: TGTGCCAGCAGCCCAGGGGGCATTGCCTACGAGCAGTACTTC

v_gene: TRBV24-1
d_gene: -
j_gene: TRBJ2-7
abundance: many
CDR3aa: CATSDPGDASYEQYF
CDR3nt: TGTGCCACCAGTGACCCCGGGGACGCCAGCTACGAGCAGTACTTC

v_gene: TRBV4-1
d_gene: -
j_gene: TRBJ1-4
abundance: -
CDR3aa: CASSHRPEKLFF
CDR3nt: TGCGCCAGCAGCCACAGACCGGAAAAACTGTTTTTT

v_gene: TRBV28
d_gene: -
j_gene: TRBJ2-7
abundance: -
CDR3aa: CASSPPHNEQYF
CDR3nt: TGTGCCAGCAGTCCCCCCCACAACGAGCAGTACTTC

v_gene: TRBV20-1
d_gene: TRBD2
j_gene: TRBJ2-7
abundance: many
CDR3aa: CSVRLAGTYEQYF
CDR3nt: TGCAGCGTTAGACTAGCGGGAACGTACGAGCAGTACTTC

v_gene: TRBV29-1
d_gene: -
j_gene: TRBJ2-5
abundance: once
CDR3aa: CSEGVQTRYF
CDR3nt: TGCAGCGAGGGAGTACAGACCCGGTACTTC

v_gene: TRBV7-2
d_gene: -
j_gene: TRBJ2-7
abundance: many
CDR3aa: CASSLAWGGGEQYF
CDR3nt: TGTGCCAGCAGCTTAGCTTGGGGAGGGGGCGAGCAGTACTTC

v_gene: TRBV7-9
d_gene: TRBD1
j_gene: TRBJ1-1
abundance: many
CDR3aa: CASSPPGTGKNTEAFF
CDR3nt: TGTGCCAGCAGCCCGCCCGGGACAGGGAAGAACACTGAAGCTTTCTTT

v_gene: TRBV10-3
d_gene: -
j_gene: TRBJ1-3
abundance: many
CDR3aa: CAISDGGSGNTIYF
CDR3nt: TGTGCCATCAGTGATGGGGGTTCTGGAAACACCATATATTTT

v_gene: TRBV2
d_gene: TRBD1
j_gene: TRBJ1-5
abundance: -
CDR3aa: CASRTGAYLGNQPQHF
CDR3nt: TGTGCCAGCCGGACAGGGGCCTACCTGGGCAATCAGCCCCAGCATTTT